A single sample gave rise to the 18 T cell receptor beta chains below, sequenced in a study of T cell responses to AZD1222 COVID-19 vaccine. The repertoire was sequenced with immunoSEQ multiplex PCR; TCRdb's copy has only in-frame clones and lacks some. Counted here are some 150,000 clones, more than 85% occurring once; the ten biggest clones make up 1.5% to 2%. Material: peripheral blood, obtained on day 0 of AZD1222 vaccination. These receptors came from an adult in good health.

A single count supports this clone. The chain combines TRBV5-6 with TRBJ2-7; D is undetermined. V was shortened by 4 bases and J by 2 bases, with 13 bases between the two germline ends. The CDR3 is made up of 14 amino acids. Germline CDR1 reads SGHDT; CDR2 reads YYEEEE. The CDR3 reads CASSTWTATYEQYF. Written as DNA, the CDR3 is TGTGCCAGCAGCACGTGGACGGCTACCTACGAGCAGTACTTC.

The chain has TRBV30 and TRBJ1-6; D gene unclear. The germline V gene encodes CDR1 GTSNPN and CDR2 SVGIG (reference sequence). Trimming took off 1 base at V and 4 bases at J, with 11 bases between the two ends. The CDR3 contains 15 residues. The CDR3 is CAWSDLAGYNSPLHF. CDR3 nucleotides: TGTGCCTGGAGTGACCTCGCTGGATATAATTCACCCCTCCACTTT.

V usage is TRBV20-1 and J usage is TRBJ2-7; D perhaps matches TRBD2 (7 bases). The ends were cut back, 3 bases at V and 4 bases at J, with 16 bases in the middle. CDR1 DFQATT and CDR2 SNEGSKA come from the germline V gene (reference sequence). CDR3 length: 14 amino acids. This CDR3 is CSASFRGGIYEQYF. The CDR3 region has the DNA TGCAGTGCTAGTTTTAGGGGGGGTATATACGAGCAGTACTTC.

The CDR3 is CAISNPGGMNTEAFF. Written as DNA, the CDR3 is TGTGCCATCAGTAATCCGGGAGGCATGAACACTGAAGCTTTCTTT. The chain recombines TRBV10-3 with TRBJ1-1; D is uncertain. Per the germline V gene, CDR1 is ENHRY and CDR2 is SYGVKD. Trimming took off 5 bases at V and 0 bases at J, with 13 bases between the two ends. This CDR3 comprises 15 residues.

The chain is built from TRBV7-3 and TRBJ2-1, with 7 bases fitting TRBD1. This CDR3 comprises 13 residues. Looked up from germline, CDR1 is SGHTA and CDR2 is FQGTGA. The J segment lost 7 bases and the V segment lost 2 bases, leaving 2 bases of the junction unmatched. The CDR3 spells CASSLDRENEQFF. The CDR3 DNA reads as TGTGCCAGCAGCTTAGACAGGGAGAATGAGCAGTTCTTC. The full variable domain, in which reference TRBV7-3 and TRBJ2-1 provide the parts outside the CDR3, is GAGVSQTPSNKVTEKGKYVELRCDPISGHTALYWYRQSLGQGPEFLIYFQGTGAADDSGLPNDRFFAVRPEGSVSTLKIQRTERGDSAVYLCASSLDRENEQFFGPGTRLTVL.

The chain employs TRBV7-9 and TRBJ1-2; tentative D call: TRBD1 (6 bases). Germline CDR1 reads SEHNR; CDR2 reads FQNEAQ (reference sequence). The CDR3 is made up of 17 amino acids. The ends were cut back, 1 base at V and 0 bases at J, with 15 bases in the middle. The CDR3 region is CASSLEGGRGANYGYTF. In DNA form, the CDR3 reads TGTGCCAGCAGCTTAGAGGGGGGAAGGGGAGCTAACTATGGCTACACCTTC.

The chain links TRBV19 to TRBJ1-2; 7 nucleotides line up with TRBD1. In germline, CDR1 is LNHDA, CDR2 SQIVND (reference sequence). The CDR3 loop spans 15 amino acids. With 2 bases clipped from V and 6 bases from J, the junction kept 9 bases outside the gene matches. CDR3 region: CASSILTTGYNGYTF. The CDR3 DNA reads as TGTGCCAGTAGTATACTTACGACAGGGTATAATGGCTACACCTTC.

Comment on this clone: One end of the junction does not line up with germline, which may come from a read error. The V and J genes are TRBV19 and TRBJ1-5; D unclear. Germline loops: CDR1 LNHDA, CDR2 SQIVND (reference sequence). The CDR3 covers 16 residues. CDR3 DNA sequence: TGTGCCAGTAGTATCTCCACGGGCATGACCAATCAGTCCCAGCATTTT. It codes for CASSISTGMTNQSQHF.

The chain employs TRBV18 and TRBJ1-1; D might be TRBD1 (5 bases). Germline V gene sequence: CDR1 KGHSH, CDR2 LQKENI. The CDR3 is made up of 14 amino acids. V shed 3 bases and J shed 8 bases, with 16 bases lying between them. DNA of the CDR3: TGTGCCAGCTCACCTGGTAACCAGGGCTTAGAAGCTTTCTTT. Translating gives CASSPGNQGLEAFF.

The chain couples TRBV6-4 to TRBJ2-1; D call uncertain. The CDR3 is 13 residues long. Germline V lookup: CDR1 MRHNA, CDR2 SNTAGT. V lost 8 bases to trimming and J lost 4 bases, with 12 bases between them. CDR3 bases: TGTGCCAGCGCCTCGGACCTTTACAATGAGCAGTTCTTC. Protein product: CASASDLYNEQFF.

This chain joins TRBV19 and TRBJ2-3, with TRBD1 matching over 8 bases. CDR1 LNHDA and CDR2 SQIVND come from the germline V gene (reference sequence). The V gene end was trimmed by 1 base and the J gene end by 4 bases; junction bases not matched to a gene: 4. The CDR3 spans 15 residues. CDR3 DNA: TGTGCCAGTAGTATAGGAACAGGGGGACCAGATACGCAGTATTTT. This sequence encodes CASSIGTGGPDTQYF.

The chain uses TRBV6-2 or TRBV6-3 and TRBJ1-5; weak D call: TRBD1 (6 bases). The CDR3 loop spans 19 amino acids. Looked up from germline, CDR1 is MNHEY and CDR2 is SVGEGT. Between the trimmed V and J ends, which lost 0 bases and 1 base, there was a span of 19 bases. CDR3 DNA: TGTGCCAGCAGTTACTCGAAGTCCGGTGGGGGGCTAAGCAATCAGCCCCAGCATTTT. The encoded protein is CASSYSKSGGGLSNQPQHF.

CDR3 region: CASTHGTGKNYGYTF. The CDR3 DNA is TGTGCCAGCACCCACGGGACAGGGAAAAACTATGGCTACACCTTC. The J gene is TRBJ1-2, the V gene TRBV5-4; TRBD1 aligns across 9 bases. Germline values: CDR1 SGHNT, CDR2 YYREEE (reference sequence). The CDR3 has 15 residues. V was clipped by 6 bases and J by 2 bases; unmatched bases: 8.

The J gene is TRBJ2-6, the V gene TRBV15, with TRBD1 as a possible D gene (6 bases). The CDR3 extends over 19 amino acids. CDR1 is LNHNV, CDR2 YYDKDF, per germline (reference sequence). V was trimmed by 0 bases and J by 2 bases, leaving 17 bases between them. CDR3 loop: CATSRENTGRLTGANVLTF. The CDR3 bases are TGTGCCACCAGCAGAGAGAATACAGGGCGCCTAACTGGGGCCAACGTCCTGACTTTC.

This chain connects TRBV6-5 to TRBJ2-2; D perhaps matches TRBD2 (5 bases). V shed 5 bases and J shed 2 bases, with 9 bases lying between them. The CDR3 consists of 14 residues. Germline values: CDR1 MNHEY, CDR2 SVGAGI. The CDR3 DNA reads TGTGCCAGCAGTCGAGGGAGTAACACCGGGGAGCTGTTTTTT. Residues: CASSRGSNTGELFF.

The J gene is TRBJ1-1, the V gene TRBV4-2; no clear D. This CDR3 is built from 14 residues. Trimming took 1 base from V and 0 from J, leaving 6 bases between them. CDR1 is LGHNA and CDR2 is YNFKEQ in the germline V gene. CDR3 in amino acids: CASSQVAMNTEAFF. CDR3 nucleotide sequence: TGTGCCAGCAGCCAAGTTGCCATGAACACTGAAGCTTTCTTT.

The rearrangement links TRBV7-3 to TRBJ1-5, with TRBD1 matching 7 bases. Per germline, CDR1 SGHTA and CDR2 FQGTGA. This CDR3 has 16 residues. The V and J ends lost 5 bases and 2 bases, in that order; junction bases with no gene match: 9. The CDR3 nucleotides are TGTGCCAGCAGCACAAACAGGGGTTCGGGCAATCAGCCCCAGCATTTT. Translation gives CASSTNRGSGNQPQHF.

CDR3 sequence reads: CASSLSLGYEQYF. The CDR3 DNA reads as TGTGCCAGCAGCTTATCACTGGGCTACGAGCAGTACTTC. The chain employs TRBV11-3 and TRBJ2-7; D gene uncertain. Germline assignment: CDR1 SGHNT and CDR2 YENEEA. The CDR3 totals 13 residues. The V end lost 2 bases, the J end lost 3 bases, and 8 bases lay between the germline ends.